These 25 T cell receptor beta chains originate from one sample sequenced in a study of shared clonotypes between healthy human individuals. Libraries were prepared by immunoSEQ multiplex PCR; TCRdb keeps only in-frame clonotypes and omits some of them. Among roughly 490,000 clones, 70% to 80% were seen once, and the ten largest hold over 10%. Sample: PBMCs. Source of these receptors: a woman between 40 and 55 years old in good health. Some clones in this sample may be carry-over from other donors' samples.

This clone has a handful of counts. The rearrangement joins TRBV28 to TRBJ2-7, with TRBD1 matching over 8 bases. V lost 7 bases, J lost 1 base, and 9 bases stayed unmatched. Germline V gene data show CDR1 as MDHEN and CDR2 as SYDVKM. This CDR3 has 15 amino acids. The CDR3 reads CASNSGTGGSYEQYF. CDR3 bases: TGTGCCAGCAACTCCGGGACAGGAGGATCCTACGAGCAGTACTTC.

This clone came up once. V usage is TRBV7-2 and J usage is TRBJ2-5; 11 bases match TRBD2. CDR1 is SGHTA, CDR2 FQGNSA, per germline. This CDR3 spans 15 amino acids. The V and J ends lost 5 bases and 0 bases, in that order; junction bases with no gene match: 2. CDR3 nucleotide sequence: TGTGCCAGCAGCCTGACTAGCGGGAACCAAGAGACCCAGTACTTC. Its protein product is CASSLTSGNQETQYF.

This chain joins TRBV19 and TRBJ1-1; D remains unclear. V dropped 3 bases and J dropped 1 base, with 6 bases sitting between them. This CDR3 has 13 amino acids. CDR1 and CDR2 from the germline V gene are LNHDA and SQIVND (reference sequence). The CDR3 sequence is CASSMSENTEAFF. Here the CDR3 DNA reads TGTGCCAGTAGTATGTCAGAGAACACTGAAGCTTTCTTT.

This sequence joins TRBV28 and TRBJ2-5; D gene uncertain. The germline V gene encodes CDR1 MDHEN and CDR2 SYDVKM. V was trimmed by 6 bases and J by 1 base, leaving 3 bases between them. CDR3 size: 11 residues. The CDR3 region has the DNA TGTGCCAGCAGCCCCCAAGAGACCCAGTACTTC. Protein sequence: CASSPQETQYF.

Of note for this clone: A far larger clone is a single base away, which makes a read error likely. This specimen includes other DNA sequences encoding the same CDR3. The chain carries TRBV18 and TRBJ1-3, with D unresolved. Germline V gene sequence: CDR1 KGHSH, CDR2 LQKENI. This CDR3 spans 16 amino acids. DNA for the CDR3: TGTGCCAGCTCACCACCGGGCCGATTCTCTGGAAACACCATATATTTC. Encoded protein: CASSPPGRFSGNTIYF.

The rearrangement uses TRBV6-6 and TRBJ2-1, with D tentatively TRBD2 (6 bases). The CDR3 extends over 16 amino acids. Germline CDR1 MNHNY, CDR2 SVGAGI (reference sequence). Trimming cost V 2 bases and J 6 bases, with 17 bases left between them. The CDR3 DNA reads TGTGCCAGCAGTTACCCGGGCCAGGCGGGAAGCAATGAGCAGTTCTTC. It encodes CASSYPGQAGSNEQFF.

The rearrangement links TRBV9 to TRBJ2-6; perhaps TRBD1 as D (6 bases). This CDR3 comprises 16 residues. With 2 bases removed from V and 1 base from J, the gap between germline ends came to 10 bases. CDR1 is SGDLS and CDR2 is YYNGEE in the germline V gene. CDR3 region: CASSVQGISGANVLTF. CDR3 coding DNA: TGTGCCAGCAGCGTGCAGGGGATTTCTGGGGCCAACGTCCTGACTTTC.

The chain recombines TRBV5-4 with TRBJ1-1; D gene uncertain. Germline V lookup: CDR1 SGHNT, CDR2 YYREEE (reference sequence). The CDR3 totals 13 residues. V was trimmed by 0 bases and J by 3 bases, leaving 6 bases between them. The CDR3 nucleotides read TGTGCCAGCAGCTTGGTCCGTGACACTGAAGCTTTCTTT. Protein product: CASSLVRDTEAFF.

With respect to this clone: Possible read error: a much larger clone is one base away. This CDR3 is also generated by other DNA sequences in the sample. The chain uses TRBV5-6 and TRBJ1-2; D may be TRBD1 (6 bases). From germline, CDR1 is SGHDT and CDR2 YYEEEE. The CDR3 runs to 14 residues. The V end was cut by 6 bases, the J end by 9 bases, with 21 bases between. CDR3 nucleotides: TGTGCCAGCAACTGGGGGCGGGTTGTGAGGAGCTACACCTTC. It specifies CASNWGRVVRSYTF.

This sequence joins TRBV6-5 and TRBJ2-3; 11 bases are a match to TRBD2. Germline V CDR1 and CDR2: MNHEY, SVGAGI. Trimming took 2 bases from V and 6 from J; bases not matched to a gene: 7. The CDR3 consists of 16 residues. CDR3 in DNA: TGTGCCAGCAGTTACCGGCCTAGCGGGAGGCGGGATACGCAGTATTTT. Its protein is CASSYRPSGRRDTQYF.

The chain links TRBV7-2 to TRBJ2-7; 9 bases fit TRBD1. V was clipped by 5 bases and J by 6 bases; unmatched bases: 8. This CDR3 comprises 14 residues. CDR1 and CDR2 (germline): SGHTA, FQGNSA. The DNA of the CDR3 is TGTGCCAGCAGCGCGGGACAGGGCGGATTCGAGCAGTACTTC. This translates into CASSAGQGGFEQYF.

The chain employs TRBV7-2 and TRBJ1-3; D remains ambiguous. Germline V gene sequence: CDR1 SGHTA, CDR2 FQGNSA. This CDR3 is built from 18 residues. Trimming shortened V by 0 bases and J by 0 bases, and 15 bases separated the two germline ends. CDR3 DNA: TGTGCCAGCAGCTTAGCGCCAGGCCAAGGACCCTCTGGAAACACCATATATTTT. It codes for CASSLAPGQGPSGNTIYF.

The V call is TRBV7-9, the J call TRBJ1-1; possibly TRBD1 for D (5 bases). The CDR3 contains 15 residues. V dropped 1 base and J dropped 0 bases, with 9 bases sitting between them. Germline CDR1 is SEHNR and CDR2 is FQNEAQ (reference sequence). CDR3 nucleotides: TGTGCCAGCAGCTTAGACAGGCTAATGAACACTGAAGCTTTCTTT. It translates to CASSLDRLMNTEAFF.

J is TRBJ2-7 and V is TRBV30; 9 nucleotides align to TRBD2. CDR1 GTSNPN and CDR2 SVGIG come from the germline V gene (reference sequence). Trimming took 8 bases from V and 0 from J; bases not matched to a gene: 11. The CDR3 loop spans 15 amino acids. The CDR3 sequence: CAGNPVSGSSYEQYF. The CDR3 DNA reads TGTGCCGGGAATCCTGTTAGCGGGAGCTCCTACGAGCAGTACTTC.

This sequence joins TRBV7-9 and TRBJ2-7, with 11 positions matching TRBD2. CDR1 and CDR2 (germline): SEHNR, FQNEAQ (reference sequence). This CDR3 comprises 13 residues. Trimming took 11 bases from V and 3 from J; bases not matched to a gene: 6. CDR3 sequence reads: CAGTTSGIYEQYF. The CDR3 DNA reads TGTGCCGGAACGACTAGCGGGATCTACGAGCAGTACTTC.

V is TRBV11-2 and J is TRBJ1-1; 8 bases fit TRBD1. The V gene's germline CDR1 is SGHAT and CDR2 FQNNGV. CDR3 length equals 14 residues. The junction had 5 bases not matched to a gene; V was cut back by 5 bases and J by 3 bases. The DNA for the CDR3 is TGTGCCAGCAGCACCCGGACAGGGCACACTGAAGCTTTCTTT. Protein sequence: CASSTRTGHTEAFF.

V is TRBV2 and J is TRBJ2-7; D remains unclear. The germline CDR1 and CDR2 sequences are SNHLY and FYNNEI. The CDR3 loop spans 12 amino acids. Trimming removed 6 bases at V and 6 bases at J, with 12 bases between. This CDR3 reads CASRARRIEQYF. The CDR3 bases are TGTGCCAGCAGAGCCCGCCGGATCGAGCAGTACTTC. The full variable domain, its missing parts supplied by reference TRBV2 and TRBJ2-7, is EPEVTQTPSHQVTQMGQEVILRCVPISNHLYFYWYRQILGQKVEFLVSFYNNEISEKSEIFDDQFSVERPDGSNFTLKIRSTKLEDSAMYFCASRARRIEQYFGPGTRLTVT.

The chain uses TRBV11-1 and TRBJ2-3, with 7 nucleotides matching TRBD2. The trim removed 2 bases at V and 6 bases at J, leaving 2 bases unmatched. CDR1 and CDR2 (germline): SGHAT, FQDESV (reference sequence). The CDR3 length is 13 residues. This chain's CDR3 is CASSLMGGDTQYF. CDR3 DNA: TGTGCCAGCAGCTTAATGGGGGGGGATACGCAGTATTTT.

This chain joins TRBV4-1 and TRBJ2-7; 7 bases match TRBD2. This CDR3 contains 16 residues. J lost 3 bases, V lost 0 bases, and 8 bases had no gene match. Germline CDR1 is MGHRA and CDR2 is YSYEKL. The CDR3 coding sequence is TGCGCCAGCAGCCAAGAAGTGGGAGGGCCTGACTACGAGCAGTACTTC. This translates into CASSQEVGGPDYEQYF.

The rearrangement uses TRBV7-9 and TRBJ2-7; possibly TRBD1 or TRBD2 for D (6 bases each). The V gene's germline CDR1 is SEHNR and CDR2 FQNEAQ (reference sequence). V dropped 5 bases and J dropped 7 bases, with 18 bases sitting between them. CDR3 length equals 14 residues. The DNA of the CDR3 is TGTGCCAGCAGCCCCGGGGGCGGCCGGGGGGAGCAGTACTTC. Translation: CASSPGGGRGEQYF.

The chain couples TRBV11-2 to TRBJ1-2, with 7 bases aligning to TRBD1. CDR1 and CDR2 (germline): SGHAT, FQNNGV. Unmatched junction bases numbered 4, after V lost 5 bases and J lost 4 bases. The length of the CDR3 is 13 residues. The CDR3 DNA reads TGTGCCAGCAGCCCAGACAGGGTCTATGGCTACACCTTC. The encoded protein is CASSPDRVYGYTF.

V and J are TRBV2 and TRBJ1-2, with D possibly being TRBD1 (5 bases). Germline V lookup: CDR1 SNHLY, CDR2 FYNNEI. V dropped 8 bases and J dropped 4 bases, with 14 bases sitting between them. The CDR3 has 13 residues. For the CDR3, the DNA is TGTGCCAGCTCGGGACGGCTTCGCTATGGCTACACCTTC. The encoded protein is CASSGRLRYGYTF.

The chain combines TRBV28 with TRBJ1-2; D may be TRBD1 (6 bases). The CDR3 covers 15 residues. V was shortened by 3 bases and J by 2 bases, with 13 bases between the two germline ends. In germline, CDR1 is MDHEN, CDR2 SYDVKM. The CDR3 is CASSFPLRGNYGYTF. The CDR3 DNA follows: TGTGCCAGCAGTTTCCCCCTCAGGGGCAACTATGGCTACACCTTC.

The V gene is TRBV7-3, the J gene TRBJ2-3; a weak D match, TRBD2 (6 bases). V was pared by 4 bases and J by 4 bases, with 15 bases between. Germline V gene data show CDR1 as SGHTA and CDR2 as FQGTGA. This CDR3 comprises 15 residues. The CDR3 protein is CASSSTGLISDTQYF. As DNA, the CDR3 is TGTGCCAGCAGCTCCACCGGACTAATCTCAGATACGCAGTATTTT. Drawing the rest from reference TRBV7-3 and TRBJ2-3, the complete variable domain is GAGVSQTPSNKVTEKGKYVELRCDPISGHTALYWYRQSLGQGPEFLIYFQGTGAADDSGLPNDRFFAVRPEGSVSTLKIQRTERGDSAVYLCASSSTGLISDTQYFGPGTRLTVL.

V gene TRBV15 combines with J gene TRBJ2-7, with 10 bases identical to TRBD1. Germline V gene lookup returns CDR1 LNHNV and CDR2 YYDKDF (reference sequence). V dropped 1 base and J dropped 6; count of bases not matched to a gene: 6. The CDR3 spans 15 residues. The CDR3 sequence is CATSRGGTGVGEQYF. In DNA, the CDR3 is TGTGCCACCAGCAGAGGCGGGACAGGGGTCGGCGAGCAGTACTTC.